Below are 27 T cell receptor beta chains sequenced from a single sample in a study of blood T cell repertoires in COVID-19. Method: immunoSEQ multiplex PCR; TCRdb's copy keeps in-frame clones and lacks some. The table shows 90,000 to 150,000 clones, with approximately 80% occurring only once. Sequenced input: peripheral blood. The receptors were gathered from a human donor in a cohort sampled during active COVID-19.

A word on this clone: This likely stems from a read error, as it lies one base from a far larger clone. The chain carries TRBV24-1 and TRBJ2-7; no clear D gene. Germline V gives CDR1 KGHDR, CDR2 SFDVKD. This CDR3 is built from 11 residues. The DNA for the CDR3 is TGTGCCTCCAGTGAAGGCGGCGAGCAGTACTTC. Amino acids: CASSEGGEQYF.

The CDR3 loop reads CASSLADSAISGNTIYF. In nucleotides, the CDR3 is TGTGCCAGCAGCTTAGCGGACAGTGCGATCTCTGGAAACACCATATATTTT. This rearrangement joins TRBV7-6 to TRBJ1-3, with D tentatively TRBD1 (6 bases). V lost 0 bases and J lost 0, with 12 bases in between. Germline CDR1 is SGHVS and CDR2 is FNYEAQ. CDR3 length: 17 residues. Full variable domain (rest looked up from reference TRBV7-6 and TRBJ1-3): GAGVSQSPRYKVTKRGQDVALRCDPISGHVSLYWYRQALGQGPEFLTYFNYEAQQDKSGLPNDRFSAERPEGSISTLTIQRTEQRDSAMYRCASSLADSAISGNTIYFGEGSWLTVV.

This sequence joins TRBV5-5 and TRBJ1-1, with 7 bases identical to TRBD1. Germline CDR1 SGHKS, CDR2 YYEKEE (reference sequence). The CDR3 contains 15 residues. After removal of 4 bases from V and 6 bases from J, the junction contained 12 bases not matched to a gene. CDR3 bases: TGTGCCAGCAGCACCTACCGACAGGGTTTACCTGAAGCTTTCTTT. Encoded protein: CASSTYRQGLPEAFF.

The CDR3 bases are TGTGCCAGCAGCTTTCTGCTGACTAGCGGCGGCACAGATACGCAGTATTTT. Translated: CASSFLLTSGGTDTQYF. This chain links TRBV5-8 with TRBJ2-3; TRBD2 matches at 9 bases. V dropped 2 bases and J dropped 1; count of bases not matched to a gene: 8. The CDR3 runs 17 residues. Germline CDR1 reads SGHTS; CDR2 reads YDEGEE.

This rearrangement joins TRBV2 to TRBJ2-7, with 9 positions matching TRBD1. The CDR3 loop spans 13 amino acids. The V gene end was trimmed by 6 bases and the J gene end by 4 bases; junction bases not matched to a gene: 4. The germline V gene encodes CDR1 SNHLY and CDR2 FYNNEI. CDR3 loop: CASRQGALYEQYF. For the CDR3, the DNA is TGTGCCAGCAGACAGGGGGCTTTATACGAGCAGTACTTC.

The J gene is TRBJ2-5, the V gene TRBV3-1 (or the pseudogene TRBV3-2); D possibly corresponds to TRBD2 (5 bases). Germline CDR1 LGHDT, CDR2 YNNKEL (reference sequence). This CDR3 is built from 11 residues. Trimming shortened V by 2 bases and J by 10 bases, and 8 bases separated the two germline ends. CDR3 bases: TGTGCCAGCAGCCAATCCGGGGACCAGTACTTC. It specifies CASSQSGDQYF.

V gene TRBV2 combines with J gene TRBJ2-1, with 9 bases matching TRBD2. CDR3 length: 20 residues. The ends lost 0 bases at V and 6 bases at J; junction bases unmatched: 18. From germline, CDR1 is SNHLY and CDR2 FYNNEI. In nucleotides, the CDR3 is TGTGCCAGCAGTGAAGCCGGGGTAGTAGCGGGGGCCACTCCCCTCAATGAGCAGTTCTTC. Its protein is CASSEAGVVAGATPLNEQFF.

The CDR3 bases are TGCGCCAGCAGCCAGGGTAGCGGTCGGAGCCAAGAGACCCAGTACTTC. Residues: CASSQGSGRSQETQYF. The chain joins TRBV4-1 to TRBJ2-5, with D tentatively TRBD2 (6 bases). The germline gives CDR1 MGHRA, CDR2 YSYEKL. Trimming removed 3 bases from V and 1 base from J, with 15 bases in between. The CDR3 sequence is 16 residues long.

CDR3 in amino acids: CASSLGGGGFWNEQYF. The CDR3 region has the DNA TGTGCCAGCAGCTTAGGTGGGGGGGGGTTCTGGAACGAGCAGTACTTC. The chain joins TRBV7-2 to TRBJ2-7, with 7 bases matching TRBD2. The J segment lost 5 bases and the V segment lost 1 base, leaving 11 bases of the junction unmatched. Germline V gene lookup returns CDR1 SGHTA and CDR2 FQGNSA. The CDR3 has 16 amino acids.

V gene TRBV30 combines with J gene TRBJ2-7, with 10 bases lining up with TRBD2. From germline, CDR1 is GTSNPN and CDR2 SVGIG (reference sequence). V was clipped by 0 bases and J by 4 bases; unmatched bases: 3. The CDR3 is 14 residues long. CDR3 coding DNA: TGTGCCTGGAGTGTTGTAGCGGGGGGATACGAGCAGTACTTC. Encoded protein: CAWSVVAGGYEQYF.

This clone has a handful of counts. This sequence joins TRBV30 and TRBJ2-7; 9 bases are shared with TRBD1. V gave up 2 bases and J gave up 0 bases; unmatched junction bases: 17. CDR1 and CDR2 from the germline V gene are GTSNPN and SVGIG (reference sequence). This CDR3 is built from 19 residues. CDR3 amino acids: CAWSPKQGASAMSSYEQYF. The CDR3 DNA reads TGTGCCTGGAGTCCAAAACAGGGGGCTAGCGCGATGAGCTCCTACGAGCAGTACTTC. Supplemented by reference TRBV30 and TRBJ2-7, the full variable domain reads SQTIHQWPATLVQPVGSPLSLECTVEGTSNPNLYWYRQAAGRGLQLLFYSVGIGQISSEVPQNLSASRPQDRQFILSSKKLLLSDSGFYLCAWSPKQGASAMSSYEQYFGPGTRLTVT.

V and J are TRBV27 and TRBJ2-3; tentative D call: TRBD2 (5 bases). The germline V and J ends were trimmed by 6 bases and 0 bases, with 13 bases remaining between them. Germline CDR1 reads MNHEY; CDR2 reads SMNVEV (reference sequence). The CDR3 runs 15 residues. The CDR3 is CASSKWEPSTDTQYF. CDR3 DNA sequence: TGTGCCAGCAGCAAGTGGGAGCCTAGCACAGATACGCAGTATTTT.

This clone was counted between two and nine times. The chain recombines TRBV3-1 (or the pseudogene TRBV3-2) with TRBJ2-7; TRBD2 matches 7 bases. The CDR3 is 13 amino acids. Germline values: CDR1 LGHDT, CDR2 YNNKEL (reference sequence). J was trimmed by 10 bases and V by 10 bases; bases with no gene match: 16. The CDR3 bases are TGTGCCACCCGACGCGAGGCGGGAGAGCGCCAGTACTTC. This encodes CATRREAGERQYF.

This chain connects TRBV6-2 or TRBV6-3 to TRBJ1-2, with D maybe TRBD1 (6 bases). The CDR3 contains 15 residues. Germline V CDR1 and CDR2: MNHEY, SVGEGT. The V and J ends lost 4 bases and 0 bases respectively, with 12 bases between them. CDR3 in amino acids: CASSSTGATNYGYTF. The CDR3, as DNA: TGTGCCAGCAGTTCGACAGGTGCGACTAACTATGGCTACACCTTC.

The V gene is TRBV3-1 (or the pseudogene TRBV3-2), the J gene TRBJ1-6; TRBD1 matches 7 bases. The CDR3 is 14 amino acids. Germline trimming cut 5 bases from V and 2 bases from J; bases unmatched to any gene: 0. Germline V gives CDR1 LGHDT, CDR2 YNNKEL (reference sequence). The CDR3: CASSGTAYNSPLHF. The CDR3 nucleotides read TGTGCCAGCAGCGGGACAGCCTATAATTCACCCCTCCACTTT.

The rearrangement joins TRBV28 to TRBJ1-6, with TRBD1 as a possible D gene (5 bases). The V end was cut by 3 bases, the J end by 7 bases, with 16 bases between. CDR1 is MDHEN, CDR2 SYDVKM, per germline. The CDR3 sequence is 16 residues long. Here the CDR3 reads CASSFRQGPENSPLHF. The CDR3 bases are TGTGCCAGCAGTTTCAGGCAGGGCCCAGAAAATTCACCCCTCCACTTT.

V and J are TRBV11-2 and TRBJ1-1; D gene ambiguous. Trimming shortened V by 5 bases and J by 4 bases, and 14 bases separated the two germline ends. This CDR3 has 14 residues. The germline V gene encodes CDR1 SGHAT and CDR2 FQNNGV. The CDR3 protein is CASSPQEGSTEAFF. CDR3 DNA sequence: TGTGCCAGCAGCCCCCAAGAAGGGAGCACTGAAGCTTTCTTT.

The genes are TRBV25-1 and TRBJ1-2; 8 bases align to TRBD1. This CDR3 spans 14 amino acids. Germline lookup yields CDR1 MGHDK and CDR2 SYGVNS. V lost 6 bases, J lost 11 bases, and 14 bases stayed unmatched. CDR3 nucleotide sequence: TGTGCCAGCAGGGGGGACCCGGACAGGGCTGGTTACACCTTC. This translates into CASRGDPDRAGYTF.

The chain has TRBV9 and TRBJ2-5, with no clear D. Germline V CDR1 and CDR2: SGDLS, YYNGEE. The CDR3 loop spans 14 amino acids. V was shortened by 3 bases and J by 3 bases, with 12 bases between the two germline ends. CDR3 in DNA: TGTGCCAGCAGCGGCGGTGGAGTTGAAGAGACCCAGTACTTC. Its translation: CASSGGGVEETQYF.

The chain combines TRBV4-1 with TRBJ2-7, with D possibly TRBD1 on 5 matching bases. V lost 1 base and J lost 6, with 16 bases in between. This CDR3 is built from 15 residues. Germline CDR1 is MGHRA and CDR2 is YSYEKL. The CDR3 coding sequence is TGCGCCAGCAGCCAAGTCGGCAGGGATCGTGGCGAGCAGTACTTC. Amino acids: CASSQVGRDRGEQYF.

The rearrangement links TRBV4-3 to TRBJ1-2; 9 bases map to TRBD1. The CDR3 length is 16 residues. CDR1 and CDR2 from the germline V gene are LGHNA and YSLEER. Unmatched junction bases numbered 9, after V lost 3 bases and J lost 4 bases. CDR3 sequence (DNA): TGCGCCAGCAGCCACGTCCCGGGACAGGGAATCTATGGCTACACCTTC. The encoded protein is CASSHVPGQGIYGYTF.

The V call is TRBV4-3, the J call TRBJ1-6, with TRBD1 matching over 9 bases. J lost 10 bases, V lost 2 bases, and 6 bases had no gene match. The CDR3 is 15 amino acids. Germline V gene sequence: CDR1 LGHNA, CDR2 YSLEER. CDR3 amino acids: CASSQNDRGNSPLHF. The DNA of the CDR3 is TGCGCCAGCAGCCAAAACGACAGGGGGAACTCACCCCTCCACTTT.

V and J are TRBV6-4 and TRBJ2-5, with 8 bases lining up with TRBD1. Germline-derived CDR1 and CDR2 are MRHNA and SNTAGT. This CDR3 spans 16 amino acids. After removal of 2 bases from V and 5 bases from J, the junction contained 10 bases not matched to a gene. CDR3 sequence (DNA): TGTGCCAGCAGTGACACTTCAGGGGGCAATTGGGAGACCCAGTACTTC. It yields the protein CASSDTSGGNWETQYF.

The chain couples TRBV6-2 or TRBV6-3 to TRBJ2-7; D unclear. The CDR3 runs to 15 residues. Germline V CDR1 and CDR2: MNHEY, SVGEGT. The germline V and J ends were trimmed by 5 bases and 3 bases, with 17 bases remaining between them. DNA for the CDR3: TGTGCCAGCAGTCCCCAAGCGCCGGGTCTCTACGAGCAGTACTTC. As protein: CASSPQAPGLYEQYF.

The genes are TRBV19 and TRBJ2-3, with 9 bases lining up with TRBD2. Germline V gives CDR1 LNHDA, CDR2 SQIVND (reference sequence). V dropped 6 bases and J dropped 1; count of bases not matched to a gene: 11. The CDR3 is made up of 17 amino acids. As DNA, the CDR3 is TGTGCCAGTAGACCATGGGGTAGCGGGGGAGGCACAGATACGCAGTATTTT. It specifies CASRPWGSGGGTDTQYF.

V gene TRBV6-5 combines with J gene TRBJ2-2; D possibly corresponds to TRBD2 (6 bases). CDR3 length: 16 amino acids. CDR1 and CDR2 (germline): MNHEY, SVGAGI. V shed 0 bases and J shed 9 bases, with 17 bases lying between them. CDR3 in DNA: TGTGCCAGCAGTTACTCGGGGGGTGCGTCCTCCAGGGAGCTGTTTTTT. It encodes CASSYSGGASSRELFF.

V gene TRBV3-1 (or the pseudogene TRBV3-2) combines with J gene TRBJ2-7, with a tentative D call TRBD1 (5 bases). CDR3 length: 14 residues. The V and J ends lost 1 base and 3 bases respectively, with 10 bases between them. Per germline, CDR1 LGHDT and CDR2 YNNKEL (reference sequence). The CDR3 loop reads CASSQGQTRYEQYF. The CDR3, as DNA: TGTGCCAGCAGCCAAGGACAGACCCGCTACGAGCAGTACTTC.